This paragraph reports one T cell receptor beta chain. Its antigen is as yet unknown. Clones were sequenced by immunoSEQ multiplex PCR, and TCRdb holds only the in-frame ones, with some missing. The table records some 9,600 clones, about 82% of them present only once. The record originates from a study of chemoradiotherapy in HPV16-positive cancers. Across the whole study: A couple of HPV16-positive patients' cells yielded candidate HPV-specific clones and common motifs. Regarding the study as a whole: Only two HPV16-positive patients supplied the functional HPV-specificity definition. Candidate HPV-specific clones and E7-related TCR motifs grew in tumor during treatment. For HPV16-positive patients, expanding HPV-responsive T cells associated with longer recurrence-free survival.

The trim removed 5 bases at V and 4 bases at J, leaving 12 bases unmatched. Germline loops: CDR1 SGHVS, CDR2 FQNEAQ. The CDR3 has 17 residues. The origin of this receptor is a human donor with HPV-associated anogenital cancer. This chain links TRBV7-8 with TRBJ2-2, with 8 positions matching TRBD2. Material: blood, obtained from a patient who underwent chemoradiotherapy. The CDR3 DNA is TGTGCCAGCAGCCCACGGGTCACGGGGGGGCGCACCGGGGAGCTGTTTTTT. It specifies CASSPRVTGGRTGELFF.